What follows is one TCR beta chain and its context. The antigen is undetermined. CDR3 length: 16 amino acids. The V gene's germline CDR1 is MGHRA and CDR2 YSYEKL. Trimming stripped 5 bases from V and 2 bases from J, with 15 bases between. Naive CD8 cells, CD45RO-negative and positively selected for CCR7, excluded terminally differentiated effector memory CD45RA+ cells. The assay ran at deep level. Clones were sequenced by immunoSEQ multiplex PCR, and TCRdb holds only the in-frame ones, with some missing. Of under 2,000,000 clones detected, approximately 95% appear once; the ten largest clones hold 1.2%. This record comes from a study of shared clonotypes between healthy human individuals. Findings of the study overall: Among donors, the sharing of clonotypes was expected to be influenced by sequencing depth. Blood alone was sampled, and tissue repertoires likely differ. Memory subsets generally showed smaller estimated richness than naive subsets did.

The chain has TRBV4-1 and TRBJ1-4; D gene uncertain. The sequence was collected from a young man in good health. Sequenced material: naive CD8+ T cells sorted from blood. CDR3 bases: TGCGCCAGCAGCACCCCTGCGGAGGGCACTAATGAAAAACTGTTTTTT. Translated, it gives CASSTPAEGTNEKLFF.